Below are 30 T cell receptor beta chains sequenced from a single sample in a study of early T cells in non-severe SARS-CoV-2 infection. MiXCR was run by TCRdb on the 5' RACE reads, yielding one entry per CDR3 protein. Of some 52,000 distinct CDR3 sequences listed, 6.5% to 9% are singletons. The sample comprised whole blood. The receptors originated from an adult who was a healthcare worker with PCR-confirmed SARS-CoV-2 infection or an uninfected control (not recorded which).

The chain is built from TRBV7-2 and TRBJ2-1; TRBD2 agrees at 12 bases. In germline, CDR1 is SGHTA, CDR2 FQGNSA. Losses at the gene ends were 6 bases for V and 5 bases for J; bases not matched to a gene: 5. This CDR3 is built from 15 residues. CDR3: CASSPTSGSHNEQFF. CDR3 DNA: TGTGCCAGCAGTCCGACTAGCGGGAGCCACAATGAGCAGTTCTTC. Full variable domain (missing parts from reference TRBV7-2 and TRBJ2-1): GAGVSQSPSNKVTEKGKDVELRCDPISGHTALYWYRQSLGQGLEFLIYFQGNSAPDKSGLPSDRFSAERTGGSVSTLTIQRTQQEDSAVYLCASSPTSGSHNEQFFGPGTRLTVL.

This clonotype was seen just once. CDR3 region: CASSIPSDSSVHF. CDR3 DNA sequence: TGTGCCAGTAGTATTCCATCCGATTCAAGCGTCCACTTT. The rearrangement links TRBV19 to TRBJ1-6, with D uncertain. The CDR3 totals 13 residues. Trimming took off 3 bases at V and 17 bases at J, with 17 bases between the two ends. CDR1 is LNHDA, CDR2 SQIVND, per germline (reference sequence).

This clonotype came up a few times. The junction and the germline gene differ at one end; a read error may be behind it. The J gene is TRBJ2-5, the V gene TRBV10-1; the match to TRBD2 covers 8 bases. In germline, CDR1 is WNHNN, CDR2 SYGVQD (reference sequence). The CDR3 sequence is 19 residues long. In nucleotides, the CDR3 is TGCGCCAGCACCCTCGGACCTTCCACCGTCTCACTAGCGGAAGAGACCCATTACTTC. This codes for CASTLGPSTVSLAEETHYF.

As to this clonotype: The final CDR3 position lacks the conserved phenylalanine or tryptophan, pointing to a likely read error. The rearrangement joins TRBV7-2 to TRBJ2-1; 10 positions match TRBD2. This CDR3 has 15 amino acids. Germline CDR1 reads SGHTA; CDR2 reads FQGNSA. V lost 3 bases and J lost 5; bases outside the gene matches: 4. CDR3 bases: TGTGCCAGCAGCTTCGAACTAGCGGGAAACAATGAGCAGTTCATC. It yields the protein CASSFELAGNNEQFI.

The genes are TRBV20-1 and TRBJ2-3; 7 bases are shared with TRBD1. Germline V gives CDR1 DFQATT, CDR2 SNEGSKA (reference sequence). The CDR3 is made up of 14 amino acids. V trimming: 6 bases; J trimming: 0 bases; junction bases outside the gene matches: 6. In DNA, the CDR3 is TGCAGTGCCCCGGGACAGCTTAGCACAGATACGCAGTATTTT. Amino acid sequence: CSAPGQLSTDTQYF.

This clonotype showed up just a few times. V and J are TRBV19 and TRBJ2-1; D is perhaps TRBD2 (7 bases). The CDR3 contains 17 residues. Trimming removed 5 bases from V and 0 bases from J, with 17 bases in between. The germline V gene encodes CDR1 LNHDA and CDR2 SQIVND (reference sequence). The CDR3 coding sequence is TGTGCCAGTAGTTGGAGGGGGAGGGAGAGCTCCTACAATGAGCAGTTCTTC. Residues: CASSWRGRESSYNEQFF.

The sample holds many counts of this clonotype. The chain combines TRBV19 with TRBJ1-2; no firm D call. Germline V gives CDR1 LNHDA, CDR2 SQIVND (reference sequence). V lost 0 bases to trimming and J lost 0 bases, with 8 bases between them. CDR3 length: 15 residues. CDR3 nucleotides: TGTGCCAGTAGTATAGATCTATACGCTAACTATGGCTACACCTTC. Translated: CASSIDLYANYGYTF.

This clonotype has a handful of counts. This sequence joins TRBV3-1 and TRBJ2-7; 14 nucleotides agree with TRBD2. CDR1 and CDR2 from the germline V gene are LGHDT and YNNKEL (reference sequence). The CDR3 sequence is 14 residues long. J lost 6 bases, V lost 4 bases, and 2 bases had no gene match. CDR3 protein: CASSPGLAGAEQYF. The CDR3 nucleotides read TGTGCCAGCAGCCCGGGACTAGCGGGAGCCGAGCAGTACTTC.

This clonotype was seen only a few times. The CDR3 DNA reads as TGTGCCTGGAGTGGAGGGTACGAGCAGTACTTC. Amino acids: CAWSGGYEQYF. The rearrangement links TRBV30 to TRBJ2-7, with a possible D match to TRBD2 (5 bases). The CDR3 loop spans 11 amino acids. The ends were cut back, 1 base at V and 4 bases at J, with 5 bases in the middle. In germline, CDR1 is GTSNPN, CDR2 SVGIG (reference sequence).

This CDR3 is CASSYPPRGSYNEQFF. CDR3 bases: TGTGCCAGCAGTTACCCTCCCAGGGGCTCCTACAATGAGCAGTTCTTC. The chain is built from TRBV6-2 or TRBV6-3 and TRBJ2-1; weak D call: TRBD1 (6 bases). CDR1 is MNHEY, CDR2 SVGEGT, per germline. Trimming shortened V by 2 bases and J by 0 bases, and 11 bases separated the two germline ends. The CDR3 runs to 16 residues.

This clonotype has only a few counts. The chain links TRBV12-2 to TRBJ2-5; the table's D call, TRBD2, has no DNA check behind it. TRBV12-2 is annotated as a pseudogene. This CDR3 is 15 amino acids long. The CDR3 spells CASRSNRGLKETQYF. Written as DNA, the CDR3 is TGTGCAAGTCGCTCCAACCGGGGACTCAAAGAGACCCAGTACTTC.

The genes are TRBV29-1 and TRBJ2-2, with D maybe TRBD1 (5 bases). CDR3 length: 15 amino acids. Germline assignment: CDR1 SQVTM and CDR2 ANQGSEA. V dropped 0 bases and J dropped 0 bases, with 8 bases sitting between them. The DNA for the CDR3 is TGCAGCGTTGAAGAGTCCAGGGCGAACACCGGGGAGCTGTTTTTT. Its protein product is CSVEESRANTGELFF.

CDR3 sequence: CASSLLAVNPHNEQFF. CDR3 coding DNA: TGTGCCAGCAGTTTACTAGCGGTAAACCCCCACAATGAGCAGTTCTTC. The chain employs TRBV27 and TRBJ2-1; 7 bases are a match to TRBD2. Germline trimming cut 2 bases from V and 5 bases from J; bases unmatched to any gene: 9. The CDR3 consists of 16 residues. CDR1 is MNHEY, CDR2 SMNVEV, per germline (reference sequence).

There are many counts of this clonotype. The V call is TRBV7-9, the J call TRBJ2-1; 9 positions match TRBD2. This CDR3 spans 15 amino acids. Trimming at V came to 11 bases and at J to 7 bases, leaving 15 bases not matched to a gene. The germline V gene has CDR1 SEHNR and CDR2 FQNEAQ (reference sequence). CDR3 bases: TGTGCCGTAACGTGGCGGGAGGGCTTTAAGAATGAGCAGTTCTTC. Its protein is CAVTWREGFKNEQFF.

This clonotype showed up many times. The chain recombines TRBV7-6 with TRBJ2-1, with TRBD2 matching 14 bases. J gave up 5 bases and V 1 base, and 1 base lay outside the gene matches. This CDR3 has 16 residues. Germline loops: CDR1 SGHVS, CDR2 FNYEAQ. The CDR3 loop is CASSLEGLAGDNEQFF. The CDR3 DNA follows: TGTGCCAGCAGCTTAGAGGGACTAGCGGGGGACAATGAGCAGTTCTTC.

This clonotype occurred many times. V usage is TRBV6-5 and J usage is TRBJ2-5, with TRBD1 matching 10 bases. V shed 2 bases, J shed 4 bases, and the junction held 16 bases outside the gene matches. The V gene's germline CDR1 is MNHEY and CDR2 SVGAGI. The CDR3 extends over 19 amino acids. CDR3 protein: CASSYRSPLTGGRGETQYF. CDR3 DNA: TGTGCCAGCAGTTACCGATCCCCCCTGACAGGGGGCCGAGGAGAGACCCAGTACTTC.

V gene TRBV5-1 combines with J gene TRBJ2-7, with a weak D call TRBD1 (6 bases). Germline V CDR1 and CDR2: SGHRS, YFSETQ. Trimming shortened V by 0 bases and J by 2 bases, and 12 bases separated the two germline ends. This CDR3 is 15 amino acids long. The CDR3 sequence is CASSLAQGIAYEQYF. The CDR3 DNA follows: TGCGCCAGCAGCTTGGCTCAGGGGATAGCCTACGAGCAGTACTTC. The full variable domain, with the rest looked up from reference TRBV5-1 and TRBJ2-7, is KAGVTQTPRYLIKTRGQQVTLSCSPISGHRSVSWYQQTPGQGLQFLFEYFSETQRNKGNFPGRFSGRQFSNSRSEMNVSTLELGDSALYLCASSLAQGIAYEQYFGPGTRLTVT.

This clonotype was found many times. The chain carries TRBV20-1 and TRBJ1-4; the D gene is possibly TRBD1 (6 bases). There are 11 residues in the CDR3. V shed 6 bases and J shed 12 bases, with 14 bases lying between them. Germline V gene lookup returns CDR1 DFQATT and CDR2 SNEGSKA (reference sequence). The DNA of the CDR3 is TGCAGTGCCATTTTACAGGGAGAACTGTTTTTT. Translation gives CSAILQGELFF.

This clonotype was seen only a few times. V usage is TRBV11-2 and J usage is TRBJ2-7; 10 nucleotides agree with TRBD1. From germline, CDR1 is SGHAT and CDR2 FQNNGV. CDR3 length: 15 residues. V shed 7 bases and J 6 bases; nucleotides not matched to a gene: 12. For the CDR3, the DNA is TGTGCCAGCAAGGGACAGGGGACACTGATCGTCGAGCAGTACTTC. This encodes CASKGQGTLIVEQYF.

This clonotype showed up many times. The V gene is TRBV7-8, the J gene TRBJ2-3, with D unresolved. Germline values: CDR1 SGHVS, CDR2 FQNEAQ. The V end was cut by 4 bases, the J end by 6 bases, with 11 bases between. This CDR3 region has 13 residues. CDR3 DNA sequence: TGTGCCAGCAGCTCGGACCGGACGGATACGCAGTATTTT. Amino acid sequence: CASSSDRTDTQYF.

This clonotype has just a few counts. The rearrangement joins TRBV12-3 or TRBV12-4 to TRBJ1-5, with TRBD1 as a possible D gene (6 bases). The V and J ends lost 6 bases and 2 bases respectively, with 8 bases between them. The CDR3 contains 13 residues. The CDR3 region is CASRGGGNQPQHF. The CDR3 DNA reads as TGTGCCAGCAGAGGGGGGGGCAATCAGCCCCAGCATTTT.

This clonotype is medium-sized (0.01 to 0.1%). The CDR3 DNA reads TGTGCCAGCAGCTTGGGCGGCGGGAGTTGGAGAGAGACCCAGTACTTC. This encodes CASSLGGGSWRETQYF. This sequence joins TRBV7-2 and TRBJ2-5; 7 bases are a match to TRBD2. Looked up from germline, CDR1 is SGHTA and CDR2 is FQGNSA. The CDR3 is 16 residues long. V lost 3 bases to trimming and J lost 4 bases; unmatched junction nucleotides: 11.

This clonotype was seen more than once but under ten times. The chain uses TRBV13 and TRBJ2-7, with D tentatively TRBD1 (5 bases). The CDR3 runs to 14 residues. Germline V gene data show CDR1 as PRHDT and CDR2 as FYEKMQ (reference sequence). V lost 1 base and J lost 3, with 10 bases in between. CDR3 bases: TGTGCCAGCAGCTTAGAGTCCAGGGACTACGAGCAGTACTTC. This codes for CASSLESRDYEQYF.

This clonotype appeared a few times. The rearrangement uses TRBV14 and TRBJ2-1; 10 nucleotides agree with TRBD1. The trim removed 2 bases at V and 5 bases at J, leaving 15 bases unmatched. The CDR3 extends over 19 amino acids. CDR1 and CDR2 from the germline V gene are SGHDN and FVKESK. The CDR3 DNA sequence: TGTGCCAGCAGCCAATCACCGGGACAGGGGTTCCGCACACACAATGAGCAGTTCTTC. This translates into CASSQSPGQGFRTHNEQFF.

This clonotype was detected a few times. The chain uses TRBV4-2 and TRBJ2-3, with 10 bases that match TRBD2. Germline CDR1 reads LGHNA; CDR2 reads YNFKEQ. V shed 5 bases and J 1 base; nucleotides not matched to a gene: 3. CDR3 length: 15 residues. CDR3 bases: TGTGCCAGCAGCTCTCTAGCGGGAGGCACAGATACGCAGTATTTT. Residues: CASSSLAGGTDTQYF.

This clonotype has a handful of counts. The chain recombines TRBV4-3 with TRBJ2-1; possible D gene TRBD1, 5 bases. Germline CDR1 reads LGHNA; CDR2 reads YSLEER. The CDR3 is 15 amino acids. V lost 7 bases to trimming and J lost 8 bases, with 21 bases between them. The CDR3 is CASTLGQGSGDEQFF. The CDR3, as DNA: TGCGCCAGCACCTTAGGGCAGGGCAGTGGGGATGAGCAGTTCTTC.

This clonotype was observed many times. The V call is TRBV9, the J call TRBJ2-2, with 7 bases that match TRBD2. The length of the CDR3 is 15 residues. V was clipped by 4 bases and J by 5 bases; unmatched bases: 8. CDR1 is SGDLS, CDR2 YYNGEE, per germline. The DNA of the CDR3 is TGTGCCAGCAGCTCTAGCGGCGGGATGACCGGGGAGCTGTTTTTT. This gives the protein CASSSSGGMTGELFF.

This chain uses TRBV7-9 with TRBJ1-5; unclear D gene. V lost 1 base to trimming and J lost 0 bases, with 13 bases between them. Germline assignment: CDR1 SEHNR and CDR2 FQNEAQ (reference sequence). The CDR3 is 17 residues long. The CDR3 sequence is CASSLVAGKNSNQPQHF. In DNA form, the CDR3 reads TGTGCCAGCAGCTTAGTTGCGGGGAAAAATAGCAATCAGCCCCAGCATTTT.

This clonotype came up a few times. The rearrangement links TRBV28 to TRBJ1-5; D is undetermined. The CDR3 runs to 14 residues. Trimming removed 5 bases at V and 5 bases at J, with 13 bases between. Germline V gives CDR1 MDHEN, CDR2 SYDVKM. The CDR3 region is CASSPENGYQPQHF. DNA for the CDR3: TGTGCCAGCAGTCCGGAGAACGGATATCAGCCCCAGCATTTT.

This clonotype has only a few counts. The chain employs TRBV5-8 and TRBJ1-2; no definite D call. Trimming took 4 bases from V and 3 from J, leaving 10 bases between them. Germline CDR1 is SGHTS and CDR2 is YDEGEE. The CDR3 runs 13 residues. In DNA form, the CDR3 reads TGTGCCAGCAGCCCCGGACGGTACTATGGCTACACCTTC. Amino acids: CASSPGRYYGYTF.